The entry that follows covers one T cell receptor (beta chain) sequence. The source of the sample is a study of blood T cell repertoires in COVID-19. Study overall: Samples came from the United States, Italy and Spain, spanning acute and convalescent COVID-19.

CDR1 and CDR2 (germline): MNHEY, SMNVEV (reference sequence). The CDR3 has 18 amino acids. The V gene lost 2 bases and the J gene lost 0 bases, with 14 bases spanning the gap. Study processing details: Amplification of reference gene primers provided the estimated nucleated cell counts. Sequencing was performed with immunoSEQ multiplex PCR; in TCRdb, only in-frame clones are kept and a portion is missing. V, J and clone size were drawn from that table, and D and trimming were deduced from the DNA. Altogether 120,000 or so clones are present, roughly four fifths being singletons, with the ten largest covering roughly 8.6%.

This sequence joins TRBV27 and TRBJ1-6; D remains unclear. The sequence was collected from a human donor in a cohort sampled during active COVID-19. Sequences were obtained from peripheral blood. The chain's CDR3 is CASSLGGVHSSYNSPLHF. In DNA, the CDR3 is TGTGCCAGCAGTTTAGGTGGCGTCCACAGCTCCTATAATTCACCCCTCCACTTT.